This TCR beta chain was identified during a study of vaccination and CD4 T cells after COVID-19 (dated by TCRdb to between 2021 and 2023). Study-level background: Convalescent patients had a positive SARS-CoV-2 result on nasal swab PCR, and of these patients, fewer than ten had mild disease and one had severe disease. In under 13 COVID-19 convalescent patients and 4 infection-naive healthy vaccine recipients, researchers compared the spike-specific CD4+ TCR repertoire from before mRNA vaccination with the repertoire from after. Participants got two doses of the Pfizer-BioNTech BNT162b2 vaccine (n=8) or two doses of the Moderna mRNA-1273 vaccine (n=2). Post-COVID blood samples were collected from convalescent patients a median of around 100 days after diagnosis, with a range of roughly 35 to 170 days. In the convalescent cohort there were six males and four females, among whom were two Hispanic individuals, seven Caucasians, two Asians and one multiracial person. For stimulating the cultures, overlapping spike peptide pools were used, derived from SARS-CoV-2 as well as from the common cold coronaviruses HCoV-NL63, HCoV-OC43 and HCoV-229E. Control cultures used a CEFX viral epitope pool as positive control, an HIV-1 Nef peptide pool as negative control, or no peptide. Post-vaccine blood samples were collected a median of about 72 days after the second vaccine dose, ranging from about 13 to 250 days. Overall results and qualifications from the work: Of the vaccine-specific clones in convalescent patients, 304 of 307, or nearly all, reacted only to SARS-CoV-2 spike and did not cross-react with common cold coronaviruses. An increase in the median number of SARS-CoV-2-reactive clonotypes from more than 20 after infection to 38 after vaccination was observed, but the change was not found to be significant. In convalescent patients, a median around 86% of post-vaccine SARS-CoV-2-reactive clones were detected only after vaccination, and vaccine-specific priming was suggested by this finding. The number of convalescent patients in the study was relatively small, and the study did not examine early timepoints following natural infection.

The junction carries 9 bases between V and J, which are trimmed by 4 bases and 3 bases respectively. Counted from cysteine to phenylalanine, this CDR3 has 13 amino acids. The read is trimmed to its CDR3 DNA, 39 bases read in frame from base 1. CDR1 is given as MNHEY and CDR2 as SVGAGI, both from the germline V gene. The label giving this sample's treatment or condition can be read as: roughly ten-day PBMC culture with coronavirus spike peptide pools or control peptides (ViraFEST assay). To expand antigen-specific T cells with peptide pools and then pick out the expanded clonotypes through TCR sequencing, the study relied on the ViraFEST assay. Positive SARS-CoV-2 PCR tests in the convalescent patients dated from March to December 2020, before Alpha, Beta and Delta variants emerged in the United States. PBMCs were cultured at under 2.5 million per well in IMDM supplemented with approximately 5% human AB serum and about 10 IU/ml IL-2, with 10 ug/ml peptide pools added. On days 3 and 7, half of the culture medium was replaced with fresh IL-2-containing medium. After 10 days of culture, CD4+ T cells were isolated by negative selection using the EasySep CD4+ T cell isolation kit. Ficoll-Paque Plus gradient centrifugation was used to isolate PBMCs from whole blood, and the isolated PBMCs were then either used fresh or cryopreserved at -140C. Culture conditions were generally each tested in triplicate wells.

This clonotype was seen only a few times. Its antigen specificity is not known. No clone much larger than this one lies a single base away; base qualities are absent. The protocol used for the library was PCR. DNA from cultured CD4+ T cells underwent TCR sequencing with the Oncomine TCR Beta short-read assay at the Johns Hopkins FTIC core. The QIAamp micro DNA kit was used to extract genomic DNA from the cultured CD4+ T cells. Oncomine TCR Beta libraries from cultured CD4+ T cells were pooled with unique dual indexes and sequenced on an Illumina iSeq 100. For the original study's pipeline: Non-productive sequences were removed, and CDR3s not starting with C, not ending with F or W, or shorter than 7 amino acids were discarded. Antigen-specific clonotypes were identified using the MANAFEST web application through comparison of peptide-stimulated wells with reference and other culture wells. Positive clones required FDR below 0.05, an odds ratio above 5, and productive frequency above 0.1% in at least two of three replicate wells. A clonotype counted as cross-reactive if it showed significant expansion both in the SARS-CoV-2 spike wells and in at least one common cold coronavirus spike condition. Similarity between CDR3 sequences was evaluated in R version 3.6.1 using Levenshtein distances (stringdist) and unrooted phylogenetic trees (ape). Using fastp at Q25 and MiXCR, TCRdb reprocessed the public reads and kept productive beta chains. Rows are unified per CDR3 protein, each entry keeping the most common DNA and genes. TCRdb assigned the V and J calls; the authors' analysis was not used. The sample table contains approximately 4,900 distinct CDR3 sequences; only one count was recorded for roughly 46% of them. The ten largest clones take up roughly 40% of the sample.

This chain joins TRBV6-5 to TRBJ1-2; the best D guess is TRBD1, with 6 bases matching. This receptor was identified in a human donor who had recovered from COVID-19. The specimen comprised CD4+ T cells from blood, cultured in vitro, sampled after SARS-CoV-2 vaccination. At the DNA level, the sequence is TGTGCCAGCAGTTTCCGACAGGACTATGGCTACACCTTC. The resulting protein is CASSFRQDYGYTF.